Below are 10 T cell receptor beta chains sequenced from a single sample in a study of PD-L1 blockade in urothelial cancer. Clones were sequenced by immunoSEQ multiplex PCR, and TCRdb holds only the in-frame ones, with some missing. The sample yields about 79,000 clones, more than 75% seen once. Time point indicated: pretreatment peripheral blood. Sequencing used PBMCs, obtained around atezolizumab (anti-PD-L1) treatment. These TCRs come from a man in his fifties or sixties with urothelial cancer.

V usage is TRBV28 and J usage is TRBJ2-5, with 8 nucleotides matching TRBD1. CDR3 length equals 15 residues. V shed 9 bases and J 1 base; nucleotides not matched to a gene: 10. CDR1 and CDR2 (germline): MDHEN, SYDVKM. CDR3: CASGNPGQVQETQYF. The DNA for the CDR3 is TGTGCCAGTGGCAACCCGGGACAGGTCCAAGAGACCCAGTACTTC.

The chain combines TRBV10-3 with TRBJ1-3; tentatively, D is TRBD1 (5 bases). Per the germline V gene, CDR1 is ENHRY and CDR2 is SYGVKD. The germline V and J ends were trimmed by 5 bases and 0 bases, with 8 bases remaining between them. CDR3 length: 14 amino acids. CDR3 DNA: TGTGCCATCAGTAGGGGTATCTCTGGAAACACCATATATTTT. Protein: CAISRGISGNTIYF.

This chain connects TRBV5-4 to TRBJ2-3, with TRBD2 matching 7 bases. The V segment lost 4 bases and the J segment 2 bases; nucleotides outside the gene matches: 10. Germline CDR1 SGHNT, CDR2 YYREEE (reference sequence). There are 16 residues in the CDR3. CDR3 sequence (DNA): TGTGCCAGCAGCCGAGGCGGGGGTCGATTCACAGATACGCAGTATTTT. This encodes CASSRGGGRFTDTQYF. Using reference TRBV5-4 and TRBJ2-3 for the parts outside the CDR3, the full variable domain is ETGVTQSPTHLIKTRGQQVTLRCSSQSGHNTVSWYQQALGQGPQFIFQYYREEENGRGNFPPRFSGLQFPNYSSELNVNALELDDSALYLCASSRGGGRFTDTQYFGPGTRLTVL.

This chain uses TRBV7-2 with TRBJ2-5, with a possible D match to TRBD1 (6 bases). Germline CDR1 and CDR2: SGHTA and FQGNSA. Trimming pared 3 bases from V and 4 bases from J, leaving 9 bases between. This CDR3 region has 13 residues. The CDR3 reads CASSLGAVETQYF. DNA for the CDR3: TGTGCCAGCAGCTTGGGGGCTGTAGAGACCCAGTACTTC.

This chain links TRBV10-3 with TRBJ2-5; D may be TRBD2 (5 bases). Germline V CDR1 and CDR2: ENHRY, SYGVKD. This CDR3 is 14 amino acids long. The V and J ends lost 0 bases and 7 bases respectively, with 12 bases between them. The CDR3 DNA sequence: TGTGCCATCAGTGAGTCGATGGGAGATGGGACCCAGTACTTC. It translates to CAISESMGDGTQYF.

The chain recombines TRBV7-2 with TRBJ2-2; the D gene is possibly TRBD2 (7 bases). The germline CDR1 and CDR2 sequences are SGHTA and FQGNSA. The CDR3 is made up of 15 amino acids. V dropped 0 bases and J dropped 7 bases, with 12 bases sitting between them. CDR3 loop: CASSLARGRVGELFF. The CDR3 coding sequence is TGTGCCAGCAGCTTAGCGCGGGGGCGGGTCGGGGAGCTGTTTTTT.

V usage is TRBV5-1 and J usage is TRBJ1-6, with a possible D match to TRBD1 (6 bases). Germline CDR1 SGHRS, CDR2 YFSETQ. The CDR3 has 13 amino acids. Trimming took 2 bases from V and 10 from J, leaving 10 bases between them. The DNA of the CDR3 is TGCGCCAGCAGCTTCAAGGACAGCTCACCCCTCCACTTT. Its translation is CASSFKDSSPLHF.

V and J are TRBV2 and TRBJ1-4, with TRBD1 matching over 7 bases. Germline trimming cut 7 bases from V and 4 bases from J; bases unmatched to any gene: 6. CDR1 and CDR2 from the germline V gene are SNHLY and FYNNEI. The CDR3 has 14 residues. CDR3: CASTRDSFNEKLFF. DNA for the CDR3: TGTGCCAGCACTAGGGACAGTTTTAATGAAAAACTGTTTTTT. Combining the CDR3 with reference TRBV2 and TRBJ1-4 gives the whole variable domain EPEVTQTPSHQVTQMGQEVILRCVPISNHLYFYWYRQILGQKVEFLVSFYNNEISEKSEIFDDQFSVERPDGSNFTLKIRSTKLEDSAMYFCASTRDSFNEKLFFGSGTQLSVL.

The CDR3 nucleotides read TGTGCCAGCAGTGACGGAGCGGGGGGCCATGAGCAGTTCTTC. Translation: CASSDGAGGHEQFF. The chain combines TRBV6-4 with TRBJ2-1; 9 nucleotides match TRBD2. The CDR3 sequence is 14 residues long. Germline trimming cut 2 bases from V and 8 bases from J; bases unmatched to any gene: 4. Germline V gives CDR1 MRHNA, CDR2 SNTAGT.

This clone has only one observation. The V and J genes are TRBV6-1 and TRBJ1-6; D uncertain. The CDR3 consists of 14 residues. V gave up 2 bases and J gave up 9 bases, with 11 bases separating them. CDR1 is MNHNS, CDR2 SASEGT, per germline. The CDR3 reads CASSEISTGSPLHF. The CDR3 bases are TGTGCCAGCAGTGAAATTTCGACGGGTTCACCCCTCCACTTT.